This record looks at one T cell receptor beta chain sequence and its context. Its antigen is not yet known. One base away there is no much larger clone; base qualities are not given. This entry is derived from a study of OX40 agonist ivuxolimab in advanced cancers. Study-wide context: Ivuxolimab, which targeted the costimulatory receptor OX40 (CD134), was an agonistic, fully human IgG2 monoclonal antibody. Partial responses occurred in three dose-escalation patients, of whom one had hepatocellular carcinoma and two had cutaneous melanoma. The purpose of peripheral TCRbeta sequencing was to test whether ivuxolimab changed TCR sequence diversity and led to clonal T-cell expansion. The paper covers the monotherapy dose-escalation part of the phase I ivuxolimab trial, which included N ≈ 54 patients. Among the roughly 54 dose-escalation patients, 19 had hepatocellular carcinoma, roughly 15 melanoma, 9 renal cell carcinoma and 9 head and neck cancer. A male proportion of 70% to 90% and a mean age of approximately 62 years, ranging from about 20 to 80, were recorded for the dose-escalation cohort. Prior anti-PD-1, anti-PD-L1 or anti-CTLA-4 therapy was permitted, and checkpoint inhibitors had been received by around 39% of dose-escalation patients. Intravenous ivuxolimab was administered to patients every 2 weeks at six dose levels: 0.01, 0.1, 0.3, 1.5, 3 and 10 mg/kg. Overall results and qualifications from the work: In the 0.1-3.0 mg/kg groups, partial responders had among the lowest normalized peripheral clonal expansion, particularly in CD8+ T cells. At doses of 0.1 to 3.0 mg/kg, clonal expansion of both CD4+ and CD8+ blood T cells was observed from baseline to week 6. Low levels of normalized T-cell clonal expansion were also shown by some nonresponding patients. After ivuxolimab, expanded clones were on average more numerous among CD8+ T cells than among CD4+ T cells. The antigen specificity of the clonally expanded peripheral T cells was not determined.

Genomic DNA was extracted from sorted cells for sequencing of the TCRbeta CDR3 region. TCRbeta CDR3 regions were sequenced using the immunoSEQ Assay. Entries here come from immuneACCESS through TCRdb and include only in-frame sequences with V and J called. Some clones fail to appear in such tables; in the studies checked, an unresolved V gene covers under half of the shortfall, and the cause of the remainder is unknown. In this sample the table shows 70,000 to 95,000 clones, about 86% of which occur a single time. The biggest ten clones account for under 2.5% of the sample. CDR1 is given as SGDLS and CDR2 as YYNGEE, both from the germline V gene. V trim: 4 bases; J trim: 2 bases; unmatched bases: 7. Measured from the cysteine to the phenylalanine, the CDR3 is 15 residues long. The sequence is cut down to CDR3 DNA, 45 bases in frame from base 1. The trial excluded patients who had a history of autoimmune disease or were on systemic immunosuppression. Peripheral blood for TCR sequencing was collected from all dose cohorts at baseline, on cycle 4 day 1, and on cycle 7 day 1. Samples were obtained from an open-label, multicenter, first-in-human phase I dose-escalation trial of ivuxolimab. Adults with locally advanced or metastatic melanoma, renal cell, hepatocellular, or head and neck squamous cell carcinoma were enrolled in the trial. Before TCR sequencing, CD4+ T cells and CD8+ T cells from peripheral blood were sorted into separate populations.

The receptor was isolated from an adult with an advanced solid tumor such as melanoma, head and neck, liver or kidney cancer. The specimen was CD4+ or CD8+ T cells sorted from blood, collected in a trial of the OX40 agonist ivuxolimab. Rearrangement joined TRBV9 to TRBJ2-7; 9 nucleotides in the junction match TRBD1. The nucleotides are TGTGCCAGCAGCCCGGGGGGACAGGGTACCTACGAGCAGTACTTC. Its coded protein is CASSPGGQGTYEQYF.